Below are 11 T cell receptor beta chains sequenced from a single sample in a study of Graves' ophthalmopathy and Graves' hyperthyroidism. Scientists amplified the TCR beta CDR3 regions from RNA transcripts. First-round RT-PCR employed HTBI primers, with a second-round multiplex PCR after it. TCRdb used MiXCR to reprocess the multiplex PCR reads, holding one entry per CDR3 protein. The sample yields 400,000 or so distinct CDR3 sequences, 15% seen once. Sequenced input: peripheral blood. The receptors stem from a woman aged 18-29 years with stable Graves' hyperthyroidism.

This clonotype has a count of ten or more. CDR3 residues: CASSYSGQSDGYTF. The CDR3 DNA reads as TGTGCCAGCAGTTACTCAGGACAGTCGGATGGCTACACCTTC. This sequence joins TRBV6-2 or TRBV6-3 and TRBJ1-2, with D tentatively TRBD1 (6 bases). Germline-derived CDR1 and CDR2 are MNHEY and SVGEGT. Trimming stripped 0 bases from V and 6 bases from J, with 11 bases between. CDR3 length equals 14 residues.

This clonotype was seen repeatedly, ten times or more. V usage is TRBV25-1 and J usage is TRBJ1-5; perhaps TRBD1 as D (5 bases). Per germline, CDR1 MGHDK and CDR2 SYGVNS. This CDR3 has 12 residues. Trimming removed 1 base at V and 9 bases at J, with 7 bases between. CDR3 DNA sequence: TGTGCCAGCAGTGAATGGGGGGGGCCCCAGCATTTT. It encodes CASSEWGGPQHF. Combining the CDR3 with reference TRBV25-1 and TRBJ1-5 gives the whole variable domain EADIYQTPRYLVIGTGKKITLECSQTMGHDKMYWYQQDPGMELHLIHYSYGVNSTEKGDLSSESTVSRIRTEHFPLTLESARPSHTSQYLCASSEWGGPQHFGDGTRLSIL.

This chain connects TRBV12-3 or TRBV12-4 to TRBJ2-7; no definite D call. The ends were cut back, 5 bases at V and 7 bases at J, with 12 bases in the middle. The CDR3 is made up of 12 amino acids. CDR3 nucleotide sequence: TGTGCCAGCAGTCCAAGTTCTGGGGAGCAGTACTTC. Translation: CASSPSSGEQYF.

Of note for this clonotype: The junction departs from germline at one end; a sequencing error may be responsible. The V and J genes are TRBV11-2 and TRBJ1-1; D is perhaps TRBD1 (5 bases). This CDR3 region has 12 residues. CDR1 and CDR2 from the germline V gene are SGHAT and FQNNGV. CDR3 amino acids: CASSPRGTEASF. CDR3 in DNA: TGTGCCAGCAGCCCCCGGGGCACTGAAGCTTCCTTT.

This clonotype was observed many times. The gene calls are TRBV20-1 and TRBJ1-1; 10 bases are shared with TRBD1. V lost 6 bases to trimming and J lost 0 bases; unmatched junction nucleotides: 7. The V gene's germline CDR1 is DFQATT and CDR2 SNEGSKA (reference sequence). This CDR3 has 15 residues. The CDR3 spells CSARDRGIMNTEAFF. The CDR3, as DNA: TGCAGTGCGAGGGACAGGGGCATCATGAACACTGAAGCTTTCTTT.

This clonotype appeared many times. This sequence may be a read error, since a much larger clone differs from it by one base. The chain is built from TRBV6-5 and TRBJ1-1; D call uncertain. CDR3 length equals 11 residues. Trimming pared 4 bases from V and 10 bases from J, leaving 10 bases between. Germline V CDR1 and CDR2: MNHEY, SVGAGI. The CDR3 nucleotides are TGTGCCAGCAGTTTAGAGTGGGGAGCTTTCTTT. Amino acid sequence: CASSLEWGAFF.

Ten or more counts support this clonotype. V gene TRBV6-2 or TRBV6-3 combines with J gene TRBJ2-5; 9 bases match TRBD2. The CDR3 spans 14 residues. Germline CDR1 MNHEY, CDR2 SVGEGT. V lost 2 bases, J lost 3 bases, and 1 base stayed unmatched. The CDR3 coding sequence is TGTGCCAGCAGTTACGGGACTAGCAAAGAGACCCAGTACTTC. It encodes CASSYGTSKETQYF.

This clonotype was detected ten times or more. V usage is TRBV6-2 or TRBV6-3 and J usage is TRBJ2-2, with TRBD1 matching 9 bases. J was trimmed by 4 bases and V by 6 bases; bases with no gene match: 0. CDR1 MNHEY and CDR2 SVGEGT come from the germline V gene. The CDR3 loop spans 13 amino acids. The CDR3 region is CASRTGGTGELFF. The CDR3 DNA follows: TGTGCCAGCAGGACAGGGGGCACCGGGGAGCTGTTTTTT.

This clonotype appeared many times. The J gene is TRBJ1-5, the V gene TRBV6-2 or TRBV6-3; D is unresolved. The V gene's germline CDR1 is MNHEY and CDR2 SVGEGT. The germline V and J ends were trimmed by 7 bases and 3 bases, with 13 bases remaining between them. This CDR3 spans 14 amino acids. The CDR3 sequence: CASNLLGHNQPQHF. DNA of the CDR3: TGTGCCAGCAACCTCCTCGGGCACAATCAGCCCCAGCATTTT.

This clonotype was seen many times. The genes are TRBV6-2 or TRBV6-3 and TRBJ2-5; 10 nucleotides agree with TRBD2. Trimming at V came to 7 bases and at J to 5 bases, leaving 13 bases not matched to a gene. Germline V gene lookup returns CDR1 MNHEY and CDR2 SVGEGT. The CDR3 contains 16 residues. CDR3 bases: TGTGCCAGCACCGCGCGGCCTAGCGGGGGACGGGAGACCCAGTACTTC. This encodes CASTARPSGGRETQYF.

This clonotype showed up many times. The rearrangement uses TRBV12-3 or TRBV12-4 and TRBJ1-5; D is uncertain. The CDR3 runs 16 residues. V shed 2 bases and J shed 9 bases, with 20 bases lying between them. CDR3 amino acids: CASSLLVEKAGRPQHF. Written as DNA, the CDR3 is TGTGCCAGCAGTTTATTGGTGGAGAAGGCGGGTCGGCCCCAGCATTTT.